This T cell receptor (beta chain) was observed in a study of blood T cell repertoires in COVID-19 (dated by TCRdb to 2018 to 2021). Turning to the overall study: The collaborator samples originated in the United States, Italy and Spain and spanned the acute and convalescent phases of COVID-19. The material from the prospective study consisted of cDNA or gDNA derived from T cells, B-cell-depleted T cells, or PBMCs. Deeply sampled blood TCRbeta repertoires from subjects exposed to, actively infected with, or recovered from COVID-19 were included in the dataset. The repertoires were released in a freely available public database intended as a resource for research on the immune response to SARS-CoV-2. Samples came from the ongoing ImmuneRACE study (first 160 participants) plus 1,254 subjects from 6 global collaborators. The sample metadata nearly always contained a de-identified subject ID, COVID-19 status, age in years and sex. Where available, HLA class I and class II types were taken from metadata supplied by the sample provider and were not determined by assay-based typing. Paper-wide results and their limitations: Clinical and demographic metadata were provided uncurated, with the amount varying by source and participant.

Each collaborating institution followed its own protocols to collect whole blood in K2EDTA tubes. For TCRbeta analysis, collaborator samples were shipped as frozen whole blood, as isolated PBMCs, or as DNA extracted from either sample type. Reading from cysteine to phenylalanine, the CDR3 counts 15 amino acids. The CDR3 DNA has 45 bases and is translated from base 1. The germline V gene (reference sequence) provides CDR1 LNHDA and CDR2 SQIVND. Here V drops 3 bases and J drops 7 bases, and the junction holds 6 bases not matched to any gene. Remarks on this clone: Its antigen is not yet known. Base qualities are not recorded, but no much larger clone differs from it by a single base.

The immunoSEQ Assay, a bias-controlled multiplex PCR, was used to amplify TCRbeta CDR3 regions from genomic DNA. The published analysis was carried out like this. The number of nucleated cells in each sample was estimated by amplification of reference gene primers within the assay. To quantify the absolute abundance of each unique TCRbeta CDR3 rearrangement, sequence reads were collapsed and filtered. For each sample, productive Simpson clonality was calculated as the square root of Simpson's diversity index across productive rearrangements. This is the immuneACCESS table as TCRdb keeps it, with only in-frame sequences that have V and J called. A part of the clones is gone; compared with another copy, unresolved V genes explain less than half, and the rest is unexplained. The V and J calls and clone size are taken from that table; D and trimming were inferred from the DNA. The sample table contains about 110,000 clones; only one count was recorded for 80% to 90% of them. Approximately 1.5% of the sample rests with the top ten.

Sequenced sample: peripheral blood. This TCR was recovered from a man aged 35 to 55 with acute or convalescent COVID-19. Rearrangement joined TRBV19 to TRBJ1-5, and TRBD1 matches 10 of the central bases. The base sequence is TGTGCCAGTAGTATGGGACAGGGGTTCGGGCAGCCCCAGCATTTT. Its protein product is CASSMGQGFGQPQHF. This CDR3, with the reference TRBV19 and TRBJ1-5 proteins standing in past its ends, gives the full variable domain DGGITQSPKYLFRKEGQNVTLSCEQNLNHDAMYWYRQDPGQGLRLIYYSQIVNDFQKGDIAEGYSVSREKKESFPLTVTSAQKNPTAFYLCASSMGQGFGQPQHFGDGTRLSIL.